The 11 T cell receptor beta chains presented below share a single source sample, sequenced in a study of T cells in tuberculosis. TCRdb's copy holds only in-frame clones and misses some; the assay was immunoSEQ multiplex PCR. The table has tens of thousands of clones, roughly 95% seen once; the top ten hold around 7%. The sequencing input was PBMCs. The receptors were gathered from a donor aged 10-35 years with latent tuberculosis or without tuberculosis infection.

The genes are TRBV5-1 and TRBJ2-5, with D maybe TRBD2 (5 bases). This CDR3 is 13 amino acids long. CDR1 SGHRS and CDR2 YFSETQ come from the germline V gene. V was cut by 6 bases and J by 4 bases, with 13 bases left in between. CDR3 DNA: TGCGCCAGCAATGAGGGAAGCGGAGAGACCCAGTACTTC. This gives the protein CASNEGSGETQYF.

V and J are TRBV11-2 and TRBJ2-1; a weak D match, TRBD1 (5 bases). The CDR3 is 16 residues long. V was cut by 0 bases and J by 6 bases, with 15 bases left in between. CDR1 is SGHAT and CDR2 is FQNNGV in the germline V gene. In DNA, the CDR3 is TGTGCCAGCAGCTTAGAAGGCAGGGTTAAGGTCAATGAGCAGTTCTTC. Residues: CASSLEGRVKVNEQFF.

The rearrangement uses TRBV18 and TRBJ2-7, with 9 bases aligning to TRBD2. V shed 1 base, J shed 5 bases, and the junction held 3 bases outside the gene matches. Looked up from germline, CDR1 is KGHSH and CDR2 is LQKENI. The length of the CDR3 is 14 residues. CDR3 sequence (DNA): TGTGCCAGCTCACCACTAGCGGGAGCGGACGAGCAGTACTTC. It specifies CASSPLAGADEQYF.

V gene TRBV6-5 combines with J gene TRBJ1-1; no clear D. The CDR3 length is 13 residues. Germline values: CDR1 MNHEY, CDR2 SVGAGI. Trimming shortened V by 2 bases and J by 3 bases, and 7 bases separated the two germline ends. Here the CDR3 DNA reads TGTGCCAGCAGTTACCTAGCCTACACTGAAGCTTTCTTT. This sequence encodes CASSYLAYTEAFF.

The chain employs TRBV15 and TRBJ2-7, with D tentatively TRBD2 (5 bases). Germline CDR1 LNHNV, CDR2 YYDKDF (reference sequence). The CDR3 contains 15 residues. V lost 4 bases and J lost 5, with 18 bases in between. In nucleotides, the CDR3 is TGTGCCACCAGCACCCATCTCCGGGGTCCCCACGAGCAGTACTTC. This sequence encodes CATSTHLRGPHEQYF.

CDR3 sequence reads: CASSPQNSRGEKLFF. CDR3 coding DNA: TGTGCCAGCTCACCTCAGAATTCACGGGGTGAAAAACTGTTTTTT. V is TRBV18 and J is TRBJ1-4; D is unresolved. Trimming left V 3 bases short and J 7 bases short, with 15 bases between. Germline CDR1 and CDR2: KGHSH and LQKENI. The CDR3 sequence is 15 residues long. Based on the CDR3 plus reference TRBV18 and TRBJ1-4, the full variable domain is NAGVMQNPRHLVRRRGQEARLRCSPMKGHSHVYWYRQLPEEGLKFMVYLQKENIIDESGMPKERFSAEFPKEGPSILRIQQVVRGDSAAYFCASSPQNSRGEKLFFGSGTQLSVL.

The chain employs TRBV11-3 and TRBJ2-1; possible D gene TRBD1, 6 bases. CDR1 and CDR2 (germline): SGHNT, YENEEA. Deletions cut 1 base from V and 1 base from J, with 8 bases between. The CDR3 consists of 15 residues. The CDR3 is CASSLGQGSYNEQFF. The CDR3 DNA reads TGTGCCAGCAGCTTAGGCCAGGGGTCCTACAATGAGCAGTTCTTC.

This sequence joins TRBV7-3 and TRBJ1-2, with D possibly matching TRBD1 (6 bases). The V end lost 1 base, the J end lost 10 bases, and 19 bases lay between the germline ends. CDR3 length equals 15 residues. Germline values: CDR1 SGHTA, CDR2 FQGTGA. The CDR3 here is CASSLIGGTGSDYTF. DNA of the CDR3: TGTGCCAGCAGCTTAATAGGGGGAACGGGTTCAGACTACACCTTC.

A single count supports this clone. The J gene is TRBJ1-5, the V gene TRBV5-1, with a tentative D call TRBD1 (5 bases). Trimming cost V 5 bases and J 4 bases, with 10 bases left between them. Germline loops: CDR1 SGHRS, CDR2 YFSETQ. This CDR3 is built from 13 residues. This chain's CDR3 is CASSWEGNQPQHF. In nucleotides, the CDR3 is TGCGCCAGCAGTTGGGAGGGGAATCAGCCCCAGCATTTT.

The V gene is TRBV4-1, the J gene TRBJ1-4; D is perhaps TRBD1 (5 bases). V lost 4 bases and J 4 bases, leaving 10 bases between the germline ends. Germline CDR1 is MGHRA and CDR2 is YSYEKL. The CDR3 extends over 14 amino acids. In DNA form, the CDR3 reads TGCGCCAGCAGCCGGGGCTCAGGTAATGAAAAACTGTTTTTT. The encoded protein is CASSRGSGNEKLFF.

CDR3 loop: CASSQDGSGVDYGYTF. The DNA of the CDR3 is TGCGCCAGCAGCCAAGACGGCTCAGGGGTGGACTATGGCTACACCTTC. The V and J genes are TRBV4-1 and TRBJ1-2, with a possible D match to TRBD1 (6 bases). The germline V gene has CDR1 MGHRA and CDR2 YSYEKL. V lost 0 bases and J 3 bases, leaving 14 bases between the germline ends. The CDR3 has 16 amino acids.